This T cell receptor (beta chain) was captured by sequencing in a study of CD8 T cells in Susac syndrome. About the study: Intravenous immunoglobulin alone or corticosteroids were being given to patients with Susac syndrome at blood draw, unless they were therapy-naive.

Overall study results and limits: In Susac syndrome, the CD4+ T cell repertoires did not show clonal expansion.

As regards this clonotype: What it recognizes is unknown.

CDR1 MNHNS and CDR2 SASEGT come from the germline V gene. The CDR3 is 13 amino acids. V was trimmed by 6 bases and J by 9 bases, leaving 17 bases between them. After extraction with the RNeasy kit, 0.5 to 1 ug of the RNA was reverse transcribed using random hexamers. TCR beta CDR3 was amplified by immunoSEQ covering 54 Vbeta and 13 Jbeta. Each CDR3 protein is one row after TCRdb ran MiXCR on the immunoSEQ multiplex PCR reads. The sample lists 150,000 to 200,000 distinct CDR3 sequences, roughly nine tenths occurring once. FACS enriched CD8+ TEMRA cells, while bulk CD8+ and CD4+ were negatively isolated.

This clonotype originated in a human donor with Susac syndrome. Sample: CD4+ T cells from PBMCs. The chain couples TRBV6-1 to TRBJ1-1, with D perhaps matching TRBD1 (5 bases). CDR3 residues: CASRAGTSLKAFF. The CDR3 DNA reads as TGTGCCAGCAGGGCTGGGACGTCCCTTAAAGCTTTCTTT.